These T cell receptor beta chains were read from a single sample in a study of blood T cells in healthy people across ages. A single record per CDR3 protein comes from TCRdb applying MiXCR to the 5' RACE reads. The sample has roughly 1,000,000 distinct CDR3 sequences, approximately 25% seen once. This sample also belongs to another study, concerning T cells of mothers and their children.

Material: blood. All receptors derive from a girl aged 2 to 9 in good health. The CDR3 runs from the conserved cysteine through the conserved F or W. D genes are given only for firm matches. A row's size may be missing; if present it is once, few, many or a size class.

clone_size d_call j_call v_call cdr3_nt cdr3_aa
- - TRBJ2-1 TRBV29-1 TGCAGCGCCCTAGTGGGGAATGAGCAGTTCTTC CSALVGNEQFF
many - TRBJ2-1 TRBV27 TGTGCCAGCAGTTTAGGGCAGAGACAATACAATGAGCAGTTCTTC CASSLGQRQYNEQFF
- - TRBJ1-1 TRBV7-9 TGTGCCAGCAGCGGACAGAGGTCTGAAGCTTTCTTT CASSGQRSEAFF
- TRBD1 TRBJ1-2 TRBV5-6 TGTGCCAGCACCAACGGACAGGGGATTGCTGGCTACACCTTC CASTNGQGIAGYTF
few - TRBJ2-7 TRBV4-3 TGCGCCAGCAGCCAAGATGTCAGGGTGTCCTACGAGCAGTACTTC CASSQDVRVSYEQYF
- - TRBJ2-2 TRBV12-3/TRBV12-4 TGTGCCAGCAGGCGTCCGACAGGTACCGGGGAGCTGTTTTTT CASRRPTGTGELFF
- - TRBJ2-3 TRBV21-1 TGTGCCAGCAGCAAAGGGGGGAACTACACAGATACGCAGTATTTT CASSKGGNYTDTQYF
few - TRBJ2-2 TRBV4-2 TGTGCCAGCAGCCAAGATAATAGGGAGGAGCTGTTTTTT CASSQDNREELFF
- - TRBJ1-1 TRBV20-1 TGCAGTGCTAGAGAGTGGGTTGCGGACACTGAAGCTTTCTTT CSAREWVADTEAFF
- - TRBJ2-6 TRBV6-2/TRBV6-3 TGTGCCAGCAGTTACCCCCGGGATCCTGCTAGCTCTGGGGCCAACGTCCTGACTTTC CASSYPRDPASSGANVLTF
few TRBD1 TRBJ1-1 TRBV3-1 TGTGCCAGCAGGACAGGGTCGAACACTGAAGCTTTCTTT CASRTGSNTEAFF
- - TRBJ1-1 TRBV4-1 TGCGCCAGCAGCCTGGGATTCGGATTCACTGAAGCTTTCTTT CASSLGFGFTEAFF
few - TRBJ1-2 TRBV12-3/TRBV12-4 TGTGCCAGCAGTGGAGCCTACTATGGCTACACCTTC CASSGAYYGYTF
- - TRBJ1-2 TRBV5-1 TGCGCCAGCAGCTTAAGTAATTACCAGGGCGTCTATGGCTACACCTTC CASSLSNYQGVYGYTF
- - TRBJ2-3 TRBV29-1 TGCAGTGGAAAAAGGGGGGTCGAGACAGATACGCAGTATTTT CSGKRGVETDTQYF
- - TRBJ1-5 TRBV7-2 TGTGCCAGCAGCCAAACAGGGCCCCAGCCCCAGCATTTT CASSQTGPQPQHF
few - TRBJ1-2 TRBV29-1 TGCAGCGTTGTGAGCTTGGCAGGGATCAACTATGGCTACACCTTC CSVVSLAGINYGYTF
- TRBD2 TRBJ2-3 TRBV7-2 TGTGCCAGCAGCTTCTTAGCGGGGATCACAGATACGCAGTATTTT CASSFLAGITDTQYF
- TRBD1 TRBJ2-7 TRBV29-1 TGCAGCGTTGTAGAGGGGGCTATCGAGCAGTACTTC CSVVEGAIEQYF
few - TRBJ2-6 TRBV29-1 TGCAGCGCCCTATTCTCTGGGGCCAACGTCCTGACTTTC CSALFSGANVLTF
few - TRBJ2-5 TRBV20-1 TGCAGTGCTAGAGTGAAGGGGGGCAACCAAGAGACCCAGTACTTC CSARVKGGNQETQYF
many - TRBJ2-5 TRBV12-3/TRBV12-4 TGTGCCAGCAGTTTCGGGGGAGGTGAGACCCAGTACTTC CASSFGGGETQYF
few - TRBJ2-1 TRBV20-1 TGCAGTGCCAGGGGGGCGTACAACACCTACAATGAGCAGTTCTTC CSARGAYNTYNEQFF
- - TRBJ1-2 TRBV7-2 TGTGCCAGCAGCTTGTCTCCGGCTATTATGGAGGGCTATGGCTACACCTTC CASSLSPAIMEGYGYTF
few TRBD2 TRBJ2-5 TRBV11-2 TGTGCCAGCAGCCAGGACTGGGGGGGGACCCAGTACTTC CASSQDWGGTQYF
- - TRBJ1-4 TRBV9 TGTGCCAGCAGTTCGAACTTCGGAGGTGAAAAACTGTTTTTT CASSSNFGGEKLFF
few TRBD2 TRBJ2-1 TRBV5-1 TGCGCCAGCAGCGGTAGCGGGACCAGCTCCTACAATGAGCAGTTCTTC CASSGSGTSSYNEQFF
few - TRBJ2-3 TRBV6-2/TRBV6-3 TGTGCCAGCAGTTACCCCTCGGCTAGCTCCTTTCCAGATACGCAGTATTTT CASSYPSASSFPDTQYF
once TRBD2 TRBJ2-3 TRBV5-1 TGCGCCAGCAGCCGGGGACTAGCGGGAGTTATAGATACGCAGTATTTT CASSRGLAGVIDTQYF
once - TRBJ1-2 TRBV20-1 TGCAGTGCTAGAGGTCCAGGGCCGGGGATTGCTAACTATGGCTACACCTTC CSARGPGPGIANYGYTF
- TRBD1 TRBJ1-4 TRBV14 TGTGCCAGCAGCCCGACAGGGGATGCGAAAAAACTGTTTTTT CASSPTGDAKKLFF
few - TRBJ2-5 TRBV29-1 TGCAGCGCCGAGGCCGAACCTCAAGAGACCCAGTACTTC CSAEAEPQETQYF
- - TRBJ1-2 TRBV27 TGTGCCAGCAGTTTATCGGTCTATACTAACTATGGCTACACCTTC CASSLSVYTNYGYTF
- - TRBJ2-1 TRBV2 TGTGCCAGCCGAAGAGAGGACAGTGTCCATGAGCAGTTCTTC CASRREDSVHEQFF
few TRBD1 TRBJ2-2 TRBV7-2 TGTGCCAGCAGCTCGACGCAACTCTCTCCGGACAGGGTCACCGGGGAGCTGTTTTTT CASSSTQLSPDRVTGELFF
few - TRBJ2-1 TRBV7-2 TGTGCCAGCAGCTCCACATTTGAGCAGTTCTTC CASSSTFEQFF
few - TRBJ2-1 TRBV6-5 TGTGCCAGCAGTTACTTGCGGACGGACTACAATGAGCAGTTCTTC CASSYLRTDYNEQFF
few - TRBJ1-1 TRBV29-1 TGCAGCGTTCAGGGGCTAATGAACACTGAAGCTTTCTTT CSVQGLMNTEAFF
- TRBD1 TRBJ1-1 TRBV7-2 TGTGCCAGCAGCCTAGGGGGCAAGGGCACTGAAGCTTTCTTT CASSLGGKGTEAFF
- - TRBJ2-5 TRBV6-5 TGTGCCAGCAGTTATGTTGGTGTGCAGTCTGTGAGGACCCAGTACTTC CASSYVGVQSVRTQYF
- TRBD2 TRBJ2-5 TRBV28 TGTGCCAGCAGTTTTTTCGGGGGGAACGAGGGGACCCAGTACTTC CASSFFGGNEGTQYF
- TRBD2 TRBJ2-3 TRBV2 TGTGCCAGCATTCGACTAGCGGGGGGCGTTACAGATACGCAGTATTTT CASIRLAGGVTDTQYF
- - TRBJ2-5 TRBV5-6 TGTGCCAGCACCGAGAGAAGCGCCGACCTATACCAAGAGACCCAGTACTTC CASTERSADLYQETQYF
few - TRBJ1-1 TRBV29-1 TGCAGCGTTGAATTAAGTGGTAGGACTGAAGCTTTCTTT CSVELSGRTEAFF
- TRBD1 TRBJ2-3 TRBV29-1 TGCAGCCCTGGGACAGACACAGATACGCAGTATTTT CSPGTDTDTQYF
few - TRBJ2-1 TRBV29-1 TGCAGCGTTGAAGTGGCCGGAGACGAATACAATGAGCAGTTCTTC CSVEVAGDEYNEQFF
- TRBD1 TRBJ2-2 TRBV29-1 TGCAGCGTGGGACAGGGGGCAAGGGAGCTGTTTTTT CSVGQGARELFF
few - TRBJ2-3 TRBV6-1 TGTGCCAGCACCGGAGGGGGGGTGGGGGATACGCAGTATTTT CASTGGGVGDTQYF
- TRBD1 TRBJ1-1 TRBV5-1 TGCGCCAGCAGCCCGGGACAGGGTACGATTGCTTTCTTT CASSPGQGTIAFF
many - TRBJ2-7 TRBV7-6 TGTGCCAGCAGCCTAACGACGAGCTCCTACGAGCAGTACTTC CASSLTTSSYEQYF
- - TRBJ1-5 TRBV14 TGTGCCAGCAGCCAAGGGCTTTATCAGCCCCAGCATTTT CASSQGLYQPQHF
few - TRBJ2-1 TRBV7-9 TGTGCCAGCAGCTTAAACCTCGATGAGCAGTTCTTC CASSLNLDEQFF
few - TRBJ2-4 TRBV12-3/TRBV12-4 TGTGCCAGCAGTCCTTTTAGAGAAGCCAAAAACATTCAGTACTTC CASSPFREAKNIQYF
- TRBD2 TRBJ2-5 TRBV12-3/TRBV12-4 TGTGCCAGCCAGGGACTAGCGGGAGTGGCCCAGTACTTC CASQGLAGVAQYF